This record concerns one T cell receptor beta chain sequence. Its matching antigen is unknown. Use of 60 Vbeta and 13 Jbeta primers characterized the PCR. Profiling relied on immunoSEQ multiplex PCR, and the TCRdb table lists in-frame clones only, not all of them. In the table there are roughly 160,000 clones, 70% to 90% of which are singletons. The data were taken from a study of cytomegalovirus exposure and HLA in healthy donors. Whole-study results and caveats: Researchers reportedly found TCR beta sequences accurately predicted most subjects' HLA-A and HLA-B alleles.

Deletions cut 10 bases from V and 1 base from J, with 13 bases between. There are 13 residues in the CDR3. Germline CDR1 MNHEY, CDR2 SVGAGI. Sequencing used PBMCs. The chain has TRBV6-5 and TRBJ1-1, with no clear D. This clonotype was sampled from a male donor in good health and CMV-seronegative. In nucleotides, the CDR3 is TGTGCCACCACGAGAAGTCAGAACACTGAAGCTTTCTTT. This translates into CATTRSQNTEAFF.